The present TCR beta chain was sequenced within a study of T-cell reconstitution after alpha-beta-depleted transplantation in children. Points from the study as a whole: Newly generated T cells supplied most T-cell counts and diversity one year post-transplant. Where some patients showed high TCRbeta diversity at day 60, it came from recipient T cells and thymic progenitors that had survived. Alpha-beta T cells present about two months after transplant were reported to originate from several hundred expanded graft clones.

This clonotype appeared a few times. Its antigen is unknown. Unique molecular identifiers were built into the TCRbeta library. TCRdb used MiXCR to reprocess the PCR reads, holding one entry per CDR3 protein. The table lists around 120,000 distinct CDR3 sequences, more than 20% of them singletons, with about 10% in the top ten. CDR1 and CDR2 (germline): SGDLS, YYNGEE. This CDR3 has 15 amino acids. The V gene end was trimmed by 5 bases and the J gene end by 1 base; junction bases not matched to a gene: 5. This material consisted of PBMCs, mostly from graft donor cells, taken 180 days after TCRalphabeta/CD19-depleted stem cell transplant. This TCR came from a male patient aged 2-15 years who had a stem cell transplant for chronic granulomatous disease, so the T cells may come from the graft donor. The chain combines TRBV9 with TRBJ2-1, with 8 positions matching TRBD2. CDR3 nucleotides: TGTGCCAGCAGTTGGACTAGCTCTTCCTACAATGAGCAGTTCTTC. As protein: CASSWTSSSYNEQFF.